This record looks at one T cell receptor (beta chain) sequence and its context. Antigen unknown. The sample is drawn from a study of cytomegalovirus exposure and HLA in healthy donors. Broader study findings: The investigators catalogued 164 TCR beta chains as cytomegalovirus-associated.

Vbeta (60) and Jbeta (13) primers were used in the PCR. The assay was immunoSEQ multiplex PCR, and TCRdb's table has in-frame clones only and misses some. The table records tens of thousands of clones, more than 70% of them present only once. With V trimmed by 6 bases and J by 2 bases, 5 bases remained unmatched. The CDR3 has 14 amino acids. Germline V gene lookup returns CDR1 WNHNN and CDR2 SYGVQD (reference sequence). Sequencing was done on a sample of PBMCs. V and J are TRBV10-1 and TRBJ2-7, with 9 bases matching TRBD1. The TCR originated in a male donor in good health and CMV-seropositive. CDR3 in DNA: TGCGCCAGCAGCGGGACAGGGTACCCCTACGAGCAGTACTTC. Its protein product is CASSGTGYPYEQYF.